This T cell receptor (beta chain) was observed in a study of T cell clones after liver transplantation. Study information: Patients counted as tolerant after at least one year off all immunosuppression, enzymes not exceeding twice normal.

Alloreactive TCRbeta sequences came from sequencing proliferating CFSE-low cells in the MLR. Pre-transplant recipient cells met graft donor PBMCs, splenocytes, lymph-node cells, or third-party PBMCs. Unmatched junction bases numbered 7, after V lost 3 bases and J lost 3 bases. The CDR3 is 15 residues long. Germline CDR1 reads MDHEN; CDR2 reads SYDVKM. This clone was seen a few times. The antigen remains undetermined. Method: immunoSEQ multiplex PCR; TCRdb's copy keeps in-frame clones and lacks some. The table lists a few thousand clones, around 33% of them singletons. What was sequenced was CD8+ T cells from cultured PBMCs. This TCR was recovered from a human patient who received a liver transplant. A subset of T cells may come from the graft donor. The chain joins TRBV28 to TRBJ2-7, with 8 positions matching TRBD1. The CDR3 is CASSFMGTGFYEQYF. CDR3 in DNA: TGTGCCAGCAGTTTCATGGGGACAGGTTTCTACGAGCAGTACTTC.